The clone carrying this T cell receptor beta chain was seen a few times. The entry originates in a study of technical replicates of blood from a few donors. Per the germline V gene, CDR1 is SGHTA and CDR2 is FQGNSA. V dropped 5 bases and J dropped 13; count of bases not matched to a gene: 7. CDR3 length: 12 residues. Profiled with immunoSEQ multiplex PCR; TCRdb holds only in-frame clones, not every one. Altogether tens of thousands of clones are present, 90% to 95% being singletons, with the ten largest covering around 0.25%. This TCR was recovered from a human donor in good health. Specimen: T cells isolated from PBMCs. The rearrangement uses TRBV7-2 and TRBJ1-4; 7 nucleotides agree with TRBD1. Here the CDR3 reads CASSPLQGRLFF. Written as DNA, the CDR3 is TGTGCCAGCAGCCCTCTACAGGGGAGACTGTTTTTT.